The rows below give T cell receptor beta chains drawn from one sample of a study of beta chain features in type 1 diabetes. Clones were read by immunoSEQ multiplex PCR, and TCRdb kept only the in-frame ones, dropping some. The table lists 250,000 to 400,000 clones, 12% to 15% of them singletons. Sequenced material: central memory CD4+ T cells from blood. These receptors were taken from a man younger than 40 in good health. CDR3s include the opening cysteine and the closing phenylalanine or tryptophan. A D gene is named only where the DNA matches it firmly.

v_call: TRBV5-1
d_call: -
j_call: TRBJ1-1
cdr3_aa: CANRNFKNPSRAFF

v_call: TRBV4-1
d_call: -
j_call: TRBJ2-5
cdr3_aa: CASSQDNWETQYF

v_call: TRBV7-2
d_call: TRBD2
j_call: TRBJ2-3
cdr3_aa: CASSLMPRGGGDTQYF

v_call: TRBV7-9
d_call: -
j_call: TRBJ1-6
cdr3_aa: CASSSQDSPLHF

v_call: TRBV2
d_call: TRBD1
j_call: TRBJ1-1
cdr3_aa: CAGTGTGGRGTEAFF

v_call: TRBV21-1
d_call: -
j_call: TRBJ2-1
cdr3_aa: CASSKSRDRGFHNEQFF

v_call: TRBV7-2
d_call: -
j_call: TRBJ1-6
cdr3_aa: CASSFSSSYNSPLHF

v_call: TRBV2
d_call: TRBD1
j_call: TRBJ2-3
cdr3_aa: CASKRDRISTDTQYF

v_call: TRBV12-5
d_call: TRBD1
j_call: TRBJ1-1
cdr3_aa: CASGMTGKDTEAFF

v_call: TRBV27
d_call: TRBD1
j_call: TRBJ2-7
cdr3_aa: CASSLLSTGTYEQYF

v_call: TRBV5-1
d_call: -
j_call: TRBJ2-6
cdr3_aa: CASSLGESAGANVLTF

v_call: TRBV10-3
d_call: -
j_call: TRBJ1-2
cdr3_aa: CAASKNGRDGYGYTF

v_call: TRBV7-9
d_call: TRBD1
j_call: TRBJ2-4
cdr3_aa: CASSLGMTGMGNIQYF

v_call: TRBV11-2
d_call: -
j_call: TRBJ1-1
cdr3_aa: CASSPGRDRATEAFF

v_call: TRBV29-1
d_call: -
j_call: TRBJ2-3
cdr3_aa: CSVVGPGNTDTQYF

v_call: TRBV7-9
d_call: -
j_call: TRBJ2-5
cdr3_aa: CASSFSQETQYF

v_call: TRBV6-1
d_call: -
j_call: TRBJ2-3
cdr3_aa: CASSEGPSSDTQYF

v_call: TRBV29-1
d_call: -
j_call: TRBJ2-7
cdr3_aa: CSVEPTGSEQYF

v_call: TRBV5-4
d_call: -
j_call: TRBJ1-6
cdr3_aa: CASSLTGNSPLHF

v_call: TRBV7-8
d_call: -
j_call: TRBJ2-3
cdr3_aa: CASSLGGQFLTQYF

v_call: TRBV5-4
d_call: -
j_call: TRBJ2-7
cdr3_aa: CASSTRTGDLEQYF

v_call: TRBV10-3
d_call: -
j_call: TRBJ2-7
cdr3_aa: CAITYGIPGEQYF

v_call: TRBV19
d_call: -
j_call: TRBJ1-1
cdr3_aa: CASSIGWNTEAFF

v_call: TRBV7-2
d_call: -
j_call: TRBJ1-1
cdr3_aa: CASSLLPENTEAFF

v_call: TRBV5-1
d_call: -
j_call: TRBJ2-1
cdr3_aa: CASSLQGLIMDEQFF

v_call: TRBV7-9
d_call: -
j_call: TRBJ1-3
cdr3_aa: CASFKDVANTIYF

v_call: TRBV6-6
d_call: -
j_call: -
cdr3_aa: CASSAGGGYEQYF